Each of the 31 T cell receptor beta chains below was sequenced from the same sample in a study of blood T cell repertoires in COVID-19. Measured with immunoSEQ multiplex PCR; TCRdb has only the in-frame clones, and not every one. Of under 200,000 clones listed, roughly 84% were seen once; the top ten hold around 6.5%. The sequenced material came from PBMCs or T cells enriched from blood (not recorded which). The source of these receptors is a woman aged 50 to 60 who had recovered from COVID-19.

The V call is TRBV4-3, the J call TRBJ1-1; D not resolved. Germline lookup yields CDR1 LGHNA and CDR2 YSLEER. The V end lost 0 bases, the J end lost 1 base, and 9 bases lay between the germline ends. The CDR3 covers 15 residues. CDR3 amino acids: CASSQDVTRNTEAFF. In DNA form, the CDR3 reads TGCGCCAGCAGCCAAGATGTCACGAGGAACACTGAAGCTTTCTTT.

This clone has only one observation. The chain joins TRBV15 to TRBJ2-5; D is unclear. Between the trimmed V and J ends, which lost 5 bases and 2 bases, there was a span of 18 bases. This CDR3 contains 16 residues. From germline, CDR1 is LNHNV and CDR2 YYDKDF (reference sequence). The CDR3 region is CATSRNTPLGQETQYF. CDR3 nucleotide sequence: TGTGCCACCAGCCGGAACACCCCTCTAGGACAAGAGACCCAGTACTTC.

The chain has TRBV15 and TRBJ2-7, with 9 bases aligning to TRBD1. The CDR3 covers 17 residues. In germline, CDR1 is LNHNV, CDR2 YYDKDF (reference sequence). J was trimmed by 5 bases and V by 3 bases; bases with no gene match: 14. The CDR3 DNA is TGTGCCACCAGCAGGGGGGGAGGGGGACAGGGATCCAACGAGCAGTACTTC. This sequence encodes CATSRGGGGQGSNEQYF.

CDR3 coding DNA: TGTGCCAGTGGAAACCGGGACAGGGGATATCATCAGCCCCAGCATTTT. Encoded protein: CASGNRDRGYHQPQHF. The V gene is TRBV19, the J gene TRBJ1-5, with 10 bases that match TRBD1. V dropped 8 bases and J dropped 5; count of bases not matched to a gene: 12. The CDR3 runs to 16 residues. Germline assignment: CDR1 LNHDA and CDR2 SQIVND (reference sequence).

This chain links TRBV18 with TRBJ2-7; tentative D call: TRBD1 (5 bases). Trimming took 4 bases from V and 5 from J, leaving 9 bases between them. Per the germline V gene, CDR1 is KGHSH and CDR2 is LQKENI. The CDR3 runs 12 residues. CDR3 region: CASSQGKNEQYF. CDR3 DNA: TGTGCCAGCTCACAGGGGAAGAACGAGCAGTACTTC.

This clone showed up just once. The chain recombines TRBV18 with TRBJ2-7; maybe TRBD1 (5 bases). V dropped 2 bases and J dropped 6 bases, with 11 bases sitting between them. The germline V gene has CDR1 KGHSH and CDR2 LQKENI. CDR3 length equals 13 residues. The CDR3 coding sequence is TGTGCCAGCTCACCAAGCCTCCAGGGCGAGCAGTACTTC. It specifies CASSPSLQGEQYF.

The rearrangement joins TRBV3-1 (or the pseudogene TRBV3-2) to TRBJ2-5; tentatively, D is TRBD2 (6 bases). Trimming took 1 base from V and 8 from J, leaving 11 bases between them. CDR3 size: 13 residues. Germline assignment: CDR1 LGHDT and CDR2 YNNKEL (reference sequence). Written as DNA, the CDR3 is TGTGCCAGCAGCCAAGGGGACTCTAGAACCCAGTACTTC. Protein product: CASSQGDSRTQYF.

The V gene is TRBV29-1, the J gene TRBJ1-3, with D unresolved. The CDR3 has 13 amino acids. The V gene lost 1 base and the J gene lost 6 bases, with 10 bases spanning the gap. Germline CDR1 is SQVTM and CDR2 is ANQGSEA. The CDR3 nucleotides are TGCAGCGTTGAAGGTCCTCTGGCAAACACCATATATTTT. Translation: CSVEGPLANTIYF.

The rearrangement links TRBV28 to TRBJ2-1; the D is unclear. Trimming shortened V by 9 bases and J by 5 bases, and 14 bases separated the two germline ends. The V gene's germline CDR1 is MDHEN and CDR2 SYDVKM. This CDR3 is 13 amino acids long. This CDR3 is CASFGLGNNEQFF. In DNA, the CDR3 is TGTGCCAGTTTTGGGTTGGGCAACAATGAGCAGTTCTTC.

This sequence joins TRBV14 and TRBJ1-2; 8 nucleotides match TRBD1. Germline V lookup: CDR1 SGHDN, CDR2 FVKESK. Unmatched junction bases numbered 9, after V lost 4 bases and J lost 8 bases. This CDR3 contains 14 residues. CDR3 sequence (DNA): TGTGCCAGCAGCCCAACCAGGACAGGGTTCGGCTACACCTTC. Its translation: CASSPTRTGFGYTF.

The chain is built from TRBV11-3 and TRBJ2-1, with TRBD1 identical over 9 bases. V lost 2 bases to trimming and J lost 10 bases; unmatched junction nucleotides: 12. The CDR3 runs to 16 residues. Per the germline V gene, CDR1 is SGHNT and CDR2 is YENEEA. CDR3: CASSLSSGTGFREQFF. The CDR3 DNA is TGTGCCAGCAGCTTATCTTCCGGGACAGGGTTTAGGGAGCAGTTCTTC. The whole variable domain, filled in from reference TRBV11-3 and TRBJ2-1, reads EAGVVQSPRYKIIEKKQPVAFWCNPISGHNTLYWYLQNLGQGPELLIRYENEEAVDDSQLPKDRFSAERLKGVDSTLKIQPAELGDSAVYLCASSLSSGTGFREQFFGPGTRLTVL.

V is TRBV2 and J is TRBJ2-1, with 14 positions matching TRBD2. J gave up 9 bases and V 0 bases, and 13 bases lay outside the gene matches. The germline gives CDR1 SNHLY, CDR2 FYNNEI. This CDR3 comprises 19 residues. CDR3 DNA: TGTGCCAGCAGTGAAGCAGGGACTAGCGGGAGATGGCAACAAGGTGAGCAGTTCTTC. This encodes CASSEAGTSGRWQQGEQFF.

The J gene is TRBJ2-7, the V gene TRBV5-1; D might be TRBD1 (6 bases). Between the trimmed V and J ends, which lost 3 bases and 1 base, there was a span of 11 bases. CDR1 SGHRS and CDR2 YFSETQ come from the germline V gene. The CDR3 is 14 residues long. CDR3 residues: CASSSGDVSYEQYF. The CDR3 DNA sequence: TGCGCCAGCAGCTCAGGGGATGTTTCCTACGAGCAGTACTTC. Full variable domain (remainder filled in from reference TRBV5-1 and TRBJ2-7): KAGVTQTPRYLIKTRGQQVTLSCSPISGHRSVSWYQQTPGQGLQFLFEYFSETQRNKGNFPGRFSGRQFSNSRSEMNVSTLELGDSALYLCASSSGDVSYEQYFGPGTRLTVT.

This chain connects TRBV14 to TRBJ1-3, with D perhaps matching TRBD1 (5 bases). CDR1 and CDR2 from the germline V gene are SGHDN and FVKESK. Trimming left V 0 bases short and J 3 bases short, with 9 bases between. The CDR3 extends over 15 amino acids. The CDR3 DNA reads TGTGCCAGCAGCCAAGATCGAAGGGGTGGAAACACCATATATTTT. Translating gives CASSQDRRGGNTIYF. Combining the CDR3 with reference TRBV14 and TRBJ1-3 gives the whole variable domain EAGVTQFPSHSVIEKGQTVTLRCDPISGHDNLYWYRRVMGKEIKFLLHFVKESKQDESGMPNNRFLAERTGGTYSTLKVQPAELEDSGVYFCASSQDRRGGNTIYFGEGSWLTVV.

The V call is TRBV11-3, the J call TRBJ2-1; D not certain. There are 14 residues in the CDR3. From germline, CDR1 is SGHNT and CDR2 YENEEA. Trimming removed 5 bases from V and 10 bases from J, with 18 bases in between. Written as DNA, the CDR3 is TGTGCCAGCAGCCGCCTCTCCGTAGCTTGGGAGCAGTTCTTC. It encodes CASSRLSVAWEQFF.

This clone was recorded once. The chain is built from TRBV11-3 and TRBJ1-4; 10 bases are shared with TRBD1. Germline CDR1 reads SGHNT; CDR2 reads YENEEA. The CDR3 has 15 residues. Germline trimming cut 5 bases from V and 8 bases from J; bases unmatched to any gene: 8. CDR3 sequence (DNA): TGTGCCAGCAGCCCGGGCGGGACAGGGGACGAAAAACTGTTTTTT. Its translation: CASSPGGTGDEKLFF. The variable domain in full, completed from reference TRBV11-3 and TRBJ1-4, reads EAGVVQSPRYKIIEKKQPVAFWCNPISGHNTLYWYLQNLGQGPELLIRYENEEAVDDSQLPKDRFSAERLKGVDSTLKIQPAELGDSAVYLCASSPGGTGDEKLFFGSGTQLSVL.

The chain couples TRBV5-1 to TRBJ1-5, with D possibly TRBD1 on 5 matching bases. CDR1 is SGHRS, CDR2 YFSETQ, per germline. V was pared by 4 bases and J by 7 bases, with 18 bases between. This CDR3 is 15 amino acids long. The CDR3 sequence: CASSLEGDSRQPQHF. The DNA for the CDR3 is TGCGCCAGCAGCCTGGAAGGGGATTCCAGACAGCCCCAGCATTTT.

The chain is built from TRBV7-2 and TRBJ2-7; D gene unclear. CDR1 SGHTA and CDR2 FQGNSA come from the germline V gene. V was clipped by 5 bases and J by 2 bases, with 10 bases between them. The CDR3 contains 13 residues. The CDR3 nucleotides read TGTGCCAGCAGCCGTCTCTCGGCCTACGAGCAGTACTTC. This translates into CASSRLSAYEQYF.

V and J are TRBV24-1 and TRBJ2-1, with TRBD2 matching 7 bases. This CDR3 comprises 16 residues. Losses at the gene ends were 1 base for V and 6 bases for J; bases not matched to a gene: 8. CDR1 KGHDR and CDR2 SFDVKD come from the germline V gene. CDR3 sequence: CATSDFSREGTNEQFF. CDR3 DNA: TGTGCCACCAGTGATTTTAGTAGGGAGGGGACCAATGAGCAGTTCTTC.

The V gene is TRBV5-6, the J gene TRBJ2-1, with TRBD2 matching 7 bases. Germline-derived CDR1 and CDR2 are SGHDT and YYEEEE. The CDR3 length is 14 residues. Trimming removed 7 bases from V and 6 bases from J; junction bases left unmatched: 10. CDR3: CASWGGRSGNEQFF. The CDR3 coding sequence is TGTGCCAGCTGGGGAGGGCGGAGCGGCAATGAGCAGTTCTTC.

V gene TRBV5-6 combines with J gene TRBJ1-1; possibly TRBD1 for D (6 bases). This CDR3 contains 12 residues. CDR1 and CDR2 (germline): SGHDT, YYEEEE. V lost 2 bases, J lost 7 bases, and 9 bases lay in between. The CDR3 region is CASSLQGREAFF. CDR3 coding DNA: TGTGCCAGCAGCTTACAGGGACGTGAAGCTTTCTTT.

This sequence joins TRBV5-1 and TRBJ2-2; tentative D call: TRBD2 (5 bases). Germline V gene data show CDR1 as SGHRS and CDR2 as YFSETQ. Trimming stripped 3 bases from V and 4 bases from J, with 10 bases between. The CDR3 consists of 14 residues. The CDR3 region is CASSSIGSTGELFF. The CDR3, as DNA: TGCGCCAGCAGCTCGATAGGGAGCACCGGGGAGCTGTTTTTT.

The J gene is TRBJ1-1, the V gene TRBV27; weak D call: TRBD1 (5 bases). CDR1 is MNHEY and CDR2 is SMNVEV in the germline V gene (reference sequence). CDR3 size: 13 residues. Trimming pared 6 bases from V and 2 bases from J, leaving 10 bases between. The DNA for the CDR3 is TGTGCCAGCAGAAAGACAGACAACACTGAAGCTTTCTTT. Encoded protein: CASRKTDNTEAFF.

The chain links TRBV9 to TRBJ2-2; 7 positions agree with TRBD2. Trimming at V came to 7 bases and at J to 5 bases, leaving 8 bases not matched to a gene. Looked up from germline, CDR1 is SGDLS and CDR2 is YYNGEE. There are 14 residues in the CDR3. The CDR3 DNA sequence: TGTGCCAGCCGGGAAGCGGGACGTACCGGGGAGCTGTTTTTT. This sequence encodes CASREAGRTGELFF.

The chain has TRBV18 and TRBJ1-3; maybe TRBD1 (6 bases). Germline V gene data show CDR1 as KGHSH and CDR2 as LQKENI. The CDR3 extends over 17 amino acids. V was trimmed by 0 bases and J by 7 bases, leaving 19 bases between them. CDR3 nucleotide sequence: TGTGCCAGCTCACCACCAGGCACAGGGATGAATCGCAACACCATATATTTT. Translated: CASSPPGTGMNRNTIYF.

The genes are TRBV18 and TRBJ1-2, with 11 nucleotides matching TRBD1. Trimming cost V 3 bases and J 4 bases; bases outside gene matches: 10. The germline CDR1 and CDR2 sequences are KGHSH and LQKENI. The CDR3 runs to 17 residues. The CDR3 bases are TGTGCCAGCTCACCGAGAGGACAGGGGGCGGAGGGCTATGGCTACACCTTC. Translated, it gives CASSPRGQGAEGYGYTF.

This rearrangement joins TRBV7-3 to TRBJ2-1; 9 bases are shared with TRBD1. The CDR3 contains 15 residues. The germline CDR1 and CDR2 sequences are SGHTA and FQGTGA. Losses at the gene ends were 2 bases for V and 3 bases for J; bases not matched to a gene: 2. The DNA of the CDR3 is TGTGCCAGCAGCTTACTGACAGGGGGCTACAATGAGCAGTTCTTC. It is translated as CASSLLTGGYNEQFF.

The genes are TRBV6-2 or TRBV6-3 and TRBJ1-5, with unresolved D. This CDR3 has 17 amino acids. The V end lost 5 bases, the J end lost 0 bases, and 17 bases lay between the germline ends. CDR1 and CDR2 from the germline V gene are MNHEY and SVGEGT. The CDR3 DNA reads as TGTGCCAGCAGTACCTCCCCAGGTTTTATTAGCAATCAGCCCCAGCATTTT. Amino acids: CASSTSPGFISNQPQHF.

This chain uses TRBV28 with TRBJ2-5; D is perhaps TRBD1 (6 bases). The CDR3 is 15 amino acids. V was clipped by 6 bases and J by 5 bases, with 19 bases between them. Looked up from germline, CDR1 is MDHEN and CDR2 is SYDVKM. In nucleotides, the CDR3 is TGTGCCAGCAGCGAACAGGGCCTCGGGGAGGAGACCCAGTACTTC. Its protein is CASSEQGLGEETQYF.

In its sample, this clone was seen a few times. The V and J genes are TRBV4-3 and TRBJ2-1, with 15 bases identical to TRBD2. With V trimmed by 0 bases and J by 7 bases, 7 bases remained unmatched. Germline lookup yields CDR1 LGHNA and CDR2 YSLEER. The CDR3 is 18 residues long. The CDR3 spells CASSQDRWTSGRGNEQFF. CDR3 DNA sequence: TGCGCCAGCAGCCAAGATCGATGGACTAGCGGGAGGGGGAATGAGCAGTTCTTC.

CDR3 DNA sequence: TGTGCCTGGAGTGTGAAACAGTCAGACTATAATTCACCCCTCCACTTT. Residues: CAWSVKQSDYNSPLHF. The chain carries TRBV30 and TRBJ1-6; no reliable D call. Trimming left V 0 bases short and J 3 bases short, with 12 bases between. Germline CDR1 reads GTSNPN; CDR2 reads SVGIG (reference sequence). The CDR3 loop spans 16 amino acids.